The rows below give T cell receptor beta chains drawn from one sample of a study of response to subunit inactivated influenza vaccine. TCRdb processed the RT-PCR reads anew with MiXCR; each CDR3 protein has one entry. The table lists hundreds of thousands of distinct CDR3 sequences, roughly 10% of them singletons. Sample: PBMCs from blood, taken on the day of vaccination. These receptors were obtained from a man aged 45 to 65 who received an inactivated influenza vaccine. CDR3s include the opening cysteine and the closing phenylalanine or tryptophan. D genes are given only for firm matches. Some rows have no size entry. The others give once, few or many, or a class for an expanded clone.

d_call j_call clone_size v_call cdr3_nt cdr3_aa
- TRBJ2-1 - TRBV20-1 TGCAGTGCCGATGGAAACTTGAACAATGAGCAGTTCTTC CSADGNLNNEQFF
TRBD1 TRBJ2-1 few TRBV11-2 TGTGCCAGCAGCTATTTGGCGCCGGCCGGGACAGGGGAATACAATGAGCAGTTCTTC CASSYLAPAGTGEYNEQFF
- TRBJ2-5 many TRBV20-1 TGCAGTGCTAGGGGCTTGGGCCAAGAGACCCAGTACTTC CSARGLGQETQYF
- TRBJ1-5 few TRBV28 TGTGCCAGCAGTACCAGACGGGACCAGCCCCAGCATTTT CASSTRRDQPQHF
TRBD2 TRBJ2-3 few TRBV29-1 TGCAGCGTTGACGAGCGGGAAAGCACAGATACGCAGTATTTT CSVDERESTDTQYF
- TRBJ2-2 few TRBV5-6 TGTGCCAGCAGCTTCCTTAACGGGGAGCTGTTTTTT CASSFLNGELFF
TRBD2 TRBJ2-7 few TRBV7-9 TGTGCCAGCAGCTTAGCGGGAGGGCCGGGGGTCGAGCAGTACTTC CASSLAGGPGVEQYF
- TRBJ2-7 - TRBV7-2 TGTGCCAGCAGCTTAAAGACCTACGAGCAGTACTTC CASSLKTYEQYF
TRBD1 TRBJ1-5 few TRBV19 TGTGCCAGTAACCTAGACAGGGGTCTCCAGCCCCAGCATTTT CASNLDRGLQPQHF
TRBD2 TRBJ2-5 few TRBV7-2 TGTGCCAGCAGCGCAGAGACTAGCGGGAGTGAGAGGGAGACCCAGTACTTC CASSAETSGSERETQYF